This T cell receptor (beta chain) is from a study of shared clonotypes between healthy human individuals. Background on the study: A couple of women and three men aged 18 to 49 made up the donors. Broader study findings: When compared with the clonotypes that were shared by all four sorted-subset donors, the non-shared clonotypes turned out to have lower generation probabilities. For sorted subsets, rarefaction showed incomplete sequencing despite large depth. Clonotype sharing across four donors was observed for about 5.5% of naive CD4 clonotypes.

Naivety among CD8 cells was defined by CD45RO negativity and positive CCR7 selection, thereby excluding terminally differentiated effector memory CD45RA+ cells. Regarding this clone: No antigen is known for it.

In germline, CDR1 is SGHRS, CDR2 YFSETQ. The ends were cut back, 0 bases at V and 0 bases at J, with 7 bases in the middle. The length of the CDR3 is 14 residues. Using immunoSEQ multiplex PCR, the repertoire was profiled, and TCRdb retains in-frame clones only, with some absent. The sample carries hundreds of thousands of clones, 85% to 95% recorded once. This chain links TRBV5-1 with TRBJ2-7; D is unresolved. Sequencing was done on a sample of naive CD8+ T cells sorted from blood. The sequence was obtained from a woman in her 30s in good health. CDR3 sequence (DNA): TGCGCCAGCAGCTTGGACGTAAGCTCCTACGAGCAGTACTTC. Encoded protein: CASSLDVSSYEQYF.